The 16 T cell receptor beta chains given below trace back to one sample, sequenced in a study of blood T cells in healthy people across ages. A sample-barcoded 5' primer and a J-beta primer mix were used in a second PCR of roughly 7 to 11 cycles. TCRdb reprocessed the 5' RACE reads with MiXCR, giving one entry per CDR3 protein. The sample has hundreds of thousands of distinct CDR3 sequences; about a quarter are singletons. These data were also filed under a second study, of T cells of mothers and their children.

Material: blood. Receptor source: a boy aged 5-17 years in good health.

This clonotype was found a few times. J is TRBJ1-2 and V is TRBV24-1; possible D gene TRBD1, 6 bases. The CDR3 sequence is 15 residues long. Germline-derived CDR1 and CDR2 are KGHDR and SFDVKD. V lost 3 bases to trimming and J lost 3 bases, with 13 bases between them. CDR3 loop: CATSDPNKGDYGYTF. The DNA for the CDR3 is TGTGCCACCAGTGATCCAAATAAGGGGGACTATGGCTACACCTTC.

This chain connects TRBV6-1 to TRBJ2-7, with 7 bases fitting TRBD2. The CDR3 consists of 14 residues. Germline V gene sequence: CDR1 MNHNS, CDR2 SASEGT. The trim removed 11 bases at V and 0 bases at J, leaving 10 bases unmatched. Written as DNA, the CDR3 is TGTGCCGGCCGATTTGGGGGGGGCTCCTACGAGCAGTACTTC. Amino acids: CAGRFGGGSYEQYF.

This clonotype was seen more than once but under ten times. The junction departs from the called germline gene at one end, perhaps through a read error. The genes are TRBV29-1 and TRBJ1-1, with D possibly matching TRBD1 (5 bases). Germline V gene lookup returns CDR1 SQVTM and CDR2 ANQGSEA. The CDR3 sequence is 12 residues long. The CDR3 nucleotides read TGCAGCGTTGGAGGGGTGAACACTGAGGCTTTCTTT. It is translated as CSVGGVNTEAFF. Using reference TRBV29-1 and TRBJ1-1 for the parts outside the CDR3, the full variable domain is SAVISQKPSRDICQRGTSLTIQCQVDSQVTMMFWYRQQPGQSLTLIATANQGSEATYESGFVIDKFPISRPNLTFSTLTVSNMSPEDSSIYLCSVGGVNTEAFFGQGTRLTVV.

The rearrangement joins TRBV20-1 to TRBJ1-2; D ambiguous. The CDR3 is made up of 13 amino acids. V was pared by 8 bases and J by 4 bases, with 17 bases between. In germline, CDR1 is DFQATT, CDR2 SNEGSKA (reference sequence). The CDR3 is CSPKKGNLYGYTF. The CDR3 nucleotides are TGCAGTCCTAAAAAGGGAAACCTCTATGGCTACACCTTC.

V usage is TRBV29-1 and J usage is TRBJ2-5; D possibly corresponds to TRBD1 (5 bases). V lost 4 bases and J 7 bases, leaving 10 bases between the germline ends. Per the germline V gene, CDR1 is SQVTM and CDR2 is ANQGSEA. The CDR3 sequence is 11 residues long. The CDR3 DNA reads TGCAGCGTTGCAGCAGGGTGGACCCAGTACTTC. It encodes CSVAAGWTQYF. Complete variable domain (other parts from reference TRBV29-1 and TRBJ2-5): SAVISQKPSRDICQRGTSLTIQCQVDSQVTMMFWYRQQPGQSLTLIATANQGSEATYESGFVIDKFPISRPNLTFSTLTVSNMSPEDSSIYLCSVAAGWTQYFGPGTRLLVL.

This clonotype was seen a few times. The rearrangement joins TRBV12-3 or TRBV12-4 to TRBJ1-2; D is unresolved. The CDR3 has 12 amino acids. V lost 4 bases and J lost 8, with 11 bases in between. CDR3 sequence: CASSSIAGGYTF. In nucleotides, the CDR3 is TGTGCCAGCAGTTCCATCGCTGGAGGCTACACCTTC.

This chain uses TRBV10-1 with TRBJ2-3; the D is unclear. Germline CDR1 and CDR2: WNHNN and SYGVQD (reference sequence). Trimming left V 2 bases short and J 8 bases short, with 11 bases between. There are 13 residues in the CDR3. The CDR3 loop reads CASSEATTSTQYF. The CDR3 coding sequence is TGCGCCAGCAGTGAGGCGACCACATCTACGCAGTATTTT.

The table lists this clonotype with a few counts. J is TRBJ2-5 and V is TRBV10-3, with a tentative D call TRBD2 (6 bases). The J call is uncertain, as TRBJ2-7 better fits the DNA end. The V gene's germline CDR1 is ENHRY and CDR2 SYGVKD. The CDR3 loop spans 17 amino acids. CDR3 nucleotides: TGTGCCATCAGTGAGTCGGGCCTCCGGGACTCCCTCTACGAGCAGTACTTC. It encodes CAISESGLRDSLYEQYF.

Points on this clonotype: A junction boundary mismatches the germline segment, possibly from a read error. This chain joins TRBV29-1 and TRBJ2-4, with TRBD1 matching over 9 bases. The germline V gene encodes CDR1 SQVTM and CDR2 ANQGSEA. The CDR3 runs to 13 residues. CDR3: CSATGGPTNIQYF. As DNA, the CDR3 is TGCAGCGCTACAGGGGGCCCAACCAACATTCAGTATTTC.

This chain links TRBV6-5 with TRBJ2-1, with 10 bases lining up with TRBD2. The CDR3 totals 16 residues. In germline, CDR1 is MNHEY, CDR2 SVGAGI. J was trimmed by 7 bases and V by 0 bases; bases with no gene match: 6. The CDR3 region is CASSYSLSGGPNEQFF. In nucleotides, the CDR3 is TGTGCCAGCAGTTACTCGCTTAGCGGGGGGCCGAATGAGCAGTTCTTC.

The J gene is TRBJ1-3, the V gene TRBV6-5, with 8 bases identical to TRBD1. The CDR3 sequence is 15 residues long. Germline V CDR1 and CDR2: MNHEY, SVGAGI. V shed 2 bases and J 8 bases; nucleotides not matched to a gene: 8. CDR3 in DNA: TGTGCCAGCAGTTACACCCGGACAGGGACGGACACCATATATTTT. As protein: CASSYTRTGTDTIYF.

This rearrangement joins TRBV20-1 to TRBJ2-5; D may be TRBD1 (5 bases). CDR1 and CDR2 from the germline V gene are DFQATT and SNEGSKA (reference sequence). With 0 bases removed from V and 4 bases from J, the gap between germline ends came to 18 bases. This CDR3 contains 16 residues. The CDR3 here is CSARDAGRPSGETQYF. CDR3 coding DNA: TGCAGTGCTAGAGACGCAGGGCGGCCGTCGGGAGAGACCCAGTACTTC.

V usage is TRBV3-1 and J usage is TRBJ2-1; 15 nucleotides line up with TRBD2. Germline loops: CDR1 LGHDT, CDR2 YNNKEL (reference sequence). J was trimmed by 8 bases and V by 1 base; bases with no gene match: 6. The CDR3 sequence is 17 residues long. The CDR3 sequence: CASSQGRTSGGVDEQFF. Here the CDR3 DNA reads TGTGCCAGCAGCCAAGGCCGGACTAGCGGGGGGGTTGATGAGCAGTTCTTC.

This clonotype was detected only a few times. The V gene is TRBV6-6, the J gene TRBJ2-6; possibly TRBD2 for D (7 bases). Trimming pared 10 bases from V and 0 bases from J, leaving 13 bases between. Germline lookup yields CDR1 MNHNY and CDR2 SVGAGI (reference sequence). This CDR3 is built from 15 residues. The CDR3 coding sequence is TGTGCCATCAAGGGGGGGAGCTCTGGGGCCAACGTCCTGACTTTC. It yields the protein CAIKGGSSGANVLTF.

This sequence joins TRBV10-3 and TRBJ2-1; 8 bases map to TRBD1. The J segment lost 6 bases and the V segment lost 3 bases, leaving 4 bases of the junction unmatched. The CDR3 covers 14 residues. Germline lookup yields CDR1 ENHRY and CDR2 SYGVKD. In DNA form, the CDR3 reads TGTGCCATCAGTGACCCCGACAGGGGCAATGAGCAGTTCTTC. Encoded protein: CAISDPDRGNEQFF.

This clonotype has more than one count but fewer than ten. This CDR3 is CASSQDSGNGELFF. Written as DNA, the CDR3 is TGTGCCAGCAGCCAAGATTCGGGTAATGGGGAGCTGTTTTTT. J is TRBJ2-2 and V is TRBV3-1; D unclear. CDR3 length equals 14 residues. Trimming removed 0 bases at V and 8 bases at J, with 10 bases between. Germline V gene sequence: CDR1 LGHDT, CDR2 YNNKEL (reference sequence). Supplemented by reference TRBV3-1 and TRBJ2-2, the full variable domain reads DTAVSQTPKYLVTQMGNDKSIKCEQNLGHDTMYWYKQDSKKFLKIMFSYNNKELIINETVPNRFSPKSPDKAHLNLHINSLELGDSAVYFCASSQDSGNGELFFGEGSRLTVL.